One and the same sample provided the 25 T cell receptor beta chains below, sequenced in a study of shared clonotypes between healthy human individuals. The assay was immunoSEQ multiplex PCR, and TCRdb's table has in-frame clones only and misses some. Among approximately 2,000,000 clones listed, just under 95% were seen once. The sequenced sample was naive CD4+ T cells from PBMCs. Subset defined: CD45RA+ positively selected. The receptors stem from a man aged 18 to 30 in good health. Some clones in this sample may be carry-over from other donors' samples.

The chain uses TRBV6-1 and TRBJ2-7; 11 nucleotides agree with TRBD1. V lost 3 bases to trimming and J lost 3 bases; unmatched junction nucleotides: 4. Germline V CDR1 and CDR2: MNHNS, SASEGT. The CDR3 is 15 amino acids. CDR3 coding DNA: TGTGCCAGCAGTGATAAGGACAGGGGGCTCTACGAGCAGTACTTC. Protein sequence: CASSDKDRGLYEQYF.

The rearrangement uses TRBV5-1 and TRBJ2-1, with D possibly matching TRBD1 (6 bases). V shed 4 bases and J shed 7 bases, with 9 bases lying between them. Germline V gene sequence: CDR1 SGHRS, CDR2 YFSETQ. The CDR3 contains 12 residues. In DNA form, the CDR3 reads TGCGCCAGCAGCGGGGGCCGGAATGAGCAGTTCTTC. Its translation is CASSGGRNEQFF.

The gene calls are TRBV28 and TRBJ2-2; 8 bases are shared with TRBD1. J gave up 1 base and V 5 bases, and 0 bases lay outside the gene matches. Germline loops: CDR1 MDHEN, CDR2 SYDVKM. The CDR3 runs 14 residues. This CDR3 is CASSGQGNTGELFF. The CDR3, as DNA: TGTGCCAGCAGTGGACAGGGGAACACCGGGGAGCTGTTTTTT.

This CDR3 reads CASSQRYNEQFF. CDR3 nucleotides: TGCGCCAGCAGCCAACGGTACAATGAGCAGTTCTTC. The chain joins TRBV4-1 to TRBJ2-1, with no clear D. In germline, CDR1 is MGHRA, CDR2 YSYEKL. This CDR3 contains 12 residues. With 2 bases removed from V and 4 bases from J, the gap between germline ends came to 3 bases.

For this clone: Possible read error: a much larger clone is one base away. The J gene is TRBJ1-5, the V gene TRBV27; D is ambiguous. V lost 3 bases and J 4 bases, leaving 4 bases between the germline ends. CDR1 and CDR2 (germline): MNHEY, SMNVEV (reference sequence). The CDR3 has 12 residues. The CDR3 DNA follows: TGTGCCAGCAGTTTCCGGAATCAGCCCCAGCATTTT. Translation: CASSFRNQPQHF.

The DNA for the CDR3 is TGCGCCAGCAAATTAAGACAACACCCCTACGAGCAGTACTTC. Translated, it gives CASKLRQHPYEQYF. The chain carries TRBV10-1 and TRBJ2-7; D is uncertain. Germline V gives CDR1 WNHNN, CDR2 SYGVQD (reference sequence). Trimming took 7 bases from V and 2 from J, leaving 15 bases between them. The CDR3 totals 14 residues.

In this sample, this clone turned up once. This chain connects TRBV28 to TRBJ1-2; D gene uncertain. Trimming took off 6 bases at V and 8 bases at J, with 13 bases between the two ends. This CDR3 contains 12 residues. The germline gives CDR1 MDHEN, CDR2 SYDVKM. CDR3 nucleotides: TGTGCCAGCAGCCCCTGGGTGGCCGGCTACACCTTC. Translated: CASSPWVAGYTF.

The chain joins TRBV28 to TRBJ1-3, with D possibly TRBD1 on 5 matching bases. Germline CDR1 reads MDHEN; CDR2 reads SYDVKM. Deletions cut 10 bases from V and 0 bases from J, with 13 bases between. This CDR3 contains 14 residues. Written as DNA, the CDR3 is TGTGCCACCAAAAAGGGGAGCTCTGGAAACACCATATATTTT. Protein product: CATKKGSSGNTIYF.

This clone was detected only once. This chain uses TRBV4-3 with TRBJ2-7; 9 nucleotides match TRBD2. Germline trimming cut 4 bases from V and 2 bases from J; bases unmatched to any gene: 12. Per germline, CDR1 LGHNA and CDR2 YSLEER. CDR3 length: 17 amino acids. CDR3 residues: CASSPTPGLAPTYEQYF. The CDR3, as DNA: TGCGCCAGCAGCCCAACACCGGGACTAGCTCCAACCTACGAGCAGTACTTC.

The chain carries TRBV28 and TRBJ1-5, with TRBD1 matching over 8 bases. J was trimmed by 7 bases and V by 5 bases; bases with no gene match: 13. The CDR3 runs 16 residues. Germline V CDR1 and CDR2: MDHEN, SYDVKM. The CDR3 bases are TGTGCCAGCAGTCCGACCGGACAGGGCGTAGAGCAGCCCCAGCATTTT. Amino acid sequence: CASSPTGQGVEQPQHF.

This clone appeared once. The rearrangement links TRBV5-1 to TRBJ2-1; 10 nucleotides agree with TRBD2. Trimming at V came to 6 bases and at J to 7 bases, leaving 10 bases not matched to a gene. CDR1 SGHRS and CDR2 YFSETQ come from the germline V gene. The CDR3 runs to 15 residues. In DNA form, the CDR3 reads TGCGCCAGCAACAAATTAGCGGGGGGAGGAAATGAGCAGTTCTTC. As protein: CASNKLAGGGNEQFF.

The chain combines TRBV4-3 with TRBJ1-1; D uncertain. This CDR3 has 15 residues. Germline CDR1 is LGHNA and CDR2 is YSLEER. V was shortened by 0 bases and J by 3 bases, with 11 bases between the two germline ends. CDR3 region: CASSQDGRADTEAFF. CDR3 sequence (DNA): TGCGCCAGCAGCCAAGATGGGAGGGCAGACACTGAAGCTTTCTTT.

The chain recombines TRBV18 with TRBJ2-3; D is possibly TRBD2 (6 bases). The CDR3 runs to 15 residues. Trimming cost V 4 bases and J 7 bases, with 18 bases left between them. In germline, CDR1 is KGHSH, CDR2 LQKENI. This CDR3 reads CASSLTGAEPNTQYF. The CDR3 DNA sequence: TGTGCCAGCTCACTCACGGGAGCCGAGCCTAATACGCAGTATTTT.

This chain links TRBV7-8 with TRBJ1-2; TRBD1 aligns across 8 bases. Germline V lookup: CDR1 SGHVS, CDR2 FQNEAQ. This CDR3 is 19 amino acids long. V lost 9 bases to trimming and J lost 5 bases; unmatched junction nucleotides: 26. CDR3 nucleotide sequence: TGTGCCAGAAGCAGCTTACTAGTGACAGGGGTTGGGTATGGGTATGGCTACACCTTC. This sequence encodes CARSSLLVTGVGYGYGYTF.

Note on this clone: The sample holds other DNA sequences that translate to the same CDR3. The gene calls are TRBV2 and TRBJ2-2, with D unresolved. The CDR3 loop spans 11 amino acids. Trimming left V 4 bases short and J 4 bases short, with 1 base between. Germline V CDR1 and CDR2: SNHLY, FYNNEI. The CDR3 is CASSATGELFF. The CDR3 nucleotides read TGTGCCAGCAGTGCCACCGGGGAGCTGTTTTTT.

A single count supports this clone. The gene calls are TRBV5-1 and TRBJ2-2; 7 bases are shared with TRBD1. From germline, CDR1 is SGHRS and CDR2 YFSETQ. The CDR3 consists of 16 residues. V shed 3 bases, J shed 0 bases, and the junction held 5 bases outside the gene matches. The CDR3 region has the DNA TGCGCCAGCAGCTCGACCGGGACAGCGAACACCGGGGAGCTGTTTTTT. It specifies CASSSTGTANTGELFF. Full variable domain (rest looked up from reference TRBV5-1 and TRBJ2-2): KAGVTQTPRYLIKTRGQQVTLSCSPISGHRSVSWYQQTPGQGLQFLFEYFSETQRNKGNFPGRFSGRQFSNSRSEMNVSTLELGDSALYLCASSSTGTANTGELFFGEGSRLTVL.

This clone was observed once. The chain joins TRBV5-5 to TRBJ1-1; the D is unclear. Germline assignment: CDR1 SGHKS and CDR2 YYEKEE (reference sequence). The V gene lost 10 bases and the J gene lost 1 base, with 14 bases spanning the gap. The CDR3 covers 13 residues. CDR3 coding DNA: TGTGCCGCGAGGGAGGACCCGAACACTGAAGCTTTCTTT. Translated: CAAREDPNTEAFF.

The chain employs TRBV18 and TRBJ2-7, with TRBD1 matching over 10 bases. Germline CDR1 KGHSH, CDR2 LQKENI. The V gene end was trimmed by 3 bases and the J gene end by 7 bases; junction bases not matched to a gene: 6. The CDR3 extends over 14 amino acids. CDR3 loop: CASSPDRGRGEQYF. The CDR3 region has the DNA TGTGCCAGCTCACCCGACAGGGGGCGCGGAGAGCAGTACTTC. Drawing the rest from reference TRBV18 and TRBJ2-7, the complete variable domain is NAGVMQNPRHLVRRRGQEARLRCSPMKGHSHVYWYRQLPEEGLKFMVYLQKENIIDESGMPKERFSAEFPKEGPSILRIQQVVRGDSAAYFCASSPDRGRGEQYFGPGTRLTVT.

This clone was observed once. The J gene is TRBJ2-1, the V gene TRBV6-5, with 10 bases fitting TRBD2. Trimming cost V 4 bases and J 4 bases; bases outside gene matches: 7. Germline CDR1 is MNHEY and CDR2 is SVGAGI. The CDR3 extends over 16 amino acids. The CDR3 DNA reads as TGTGCCAGCAGTTCCCCCGGGACTAGCGTTTACAATGAGCAGTTCTTC. Translation: CASSSPGTSVYNEQFF.

The chain combines TRBV5-1 with TRBJ2-2; D call uncertain. The CDR3 runs to 15 residues. Germline V gives CDR1 SGHRS, CDR2 YFSETQ. The ends were cut back, 2 bases at V and 3 bases at J, with 11 bases in the middle. CDR3 loop: CASSFQLSDTGELFF. The CDR3 region has the DNA TGCGCCAGCAGCTTTCAGCTCTCCGACACCGGGGAGCTGTTTTTT.

The chain uses TRBV30 and TRBJ2-7; tentative D call: TRBD1 (5 bases). V gave up 0 bases and J gave up 7 bases, with 22 bases separating them. Germline V gene data show CDR1 as GTSNPN and CDR2 as SVGIG (reference sequence). CDR3 length equals 16 residues. The CDR3, as DNA: TGTGCCTGGAGTGTAGGCTTCAGGGATGTGGCTTTGGAGCAGTACTTC. This sequence encodes CAWSVGFRDVALEQYF.

V and J are TRBV5-1 and TRBJ2-1, with TRBD2 identical over 8 bases. With 5 bases clipped from V and 0 bases from J, the junction kept 1 base outside the gene matches. CDR1 SGHRS and CDR2 YFSETQ come from the germline V gene. The CDR3 has 14 amino acids. Here the CDR3 reads CASRGLVSYNEQFF. CDR3 coding DNA: TGCGCCAGCAGGGGACTAGTCTCCTACAATGAGCAGTTCTTC.

The genes are TRBV28 and TRBJ2-3, with 7 nucleotides matching TRBD2. Looked up from germline, CDR1 is MDHEN and CDR2 is SYDVKM. The V and J ends lost 4 bases and 1 base, in that order; junction bases with no gene match: 5. This CDR3 is 15 amino acids long. The chain's CDR3 is CASSSAGVGTDTQYF. CDR3 DNA sequence: TGTGCCAGCAGTTCCGCGGGAGTTGGCACAGATACGCAGTATTTT.

The V call is TRBV4-3, the J call TRBJ2-5, with a weak D call TRBD2 (6 bases). The DNA end lines up better with TRBJ2-7; the J call may be wrong. Germline-derived CDR1 and CDR2 are LGHNA and YSLEER. This CDR3 has 14 residues. CDR3 in amino acids: CASSRGTEKYEQYF. DNA for the CDR3: TGCGCCAGCAGCCGCGGGACTGAAAAGTACGAGCAGTACTTC.

This clone was seen a handful of times. The CDR3: CAIRGVNTEAFF. CDR3 DNA sequence: TGTGCCATCAGAGGGGTGAACACTGAAGCTTTCTTT. This rearrangement joins TRBV10-3 to TRBJ1-1, with D maybe TRBD1 (5 bases). The germline gives CDR1 ENHRY, CDR2 SYGVKD. The ends were cut back, 6 bases at V and 0 bases at J, with 5 bases in the middle. The CDR3 length is 12 residues.